The 18 T cell receptor beta chains reported below all come from one sample, sequenced in a study of blood T cell repertoires in COVID-19. Clones were read by immunoSEQ multiplex PCR, and TCRdb kept only the in-frame ones, dropping some. The sample holds a few hundred thousand clones, roughly 85% seen once. Sample: peripheral blood. The source of these receptors is a man in his fifties or sixties with active or convalescent COVID-19.

This chain joins TRBV7-2 and TRBJ1-5, with D unclear. The germline CDR1 and CDR2 sequences are SGHTA and FQGNSA. The CDR3 is 15 amino acids. V was shortened by 4 bases and J by 7 bases, with 17 bases between the two germline ends. Here the CDR3 reads CASSWMTMGGQPQHF. The CDR3 bases are TGTGCCAGCAGCTGGATGACAATGGGCGGGCAGCCCCAGCATTTT.

The chain links TRBV3-1 (or the pseudogene TRBV3-2) to TRBJ2-1; D is uncertain. Per the germline V gene, CDR1 is LGHDT and CDR2 is YNNKEL (reference sequence). The CDR3 is 16 amino acids. Trimming pared 0 bases from V and 0 bases from J, leaving 9 bases between. Here the CDR3 DNA reads TGTGCCAGCAGCCAAGAATCGCGGAGCTCCTACAATGAGCAGTTCTTC. Translating gives CASSQESRSSYNEQFF.

The chain employs TRBV19 and TRBJ1-1; TRBD1 is a possible D gene (5 bases). Germline CDR1 is LNHDA and CDR2 is SQIVND (reference sequence). Between the trimmed V and J ends, which lost 3 bases and 4 bases, there was a span of 18 bases. This CDR3 has 16 amino acids. The CDR3 nucleotides read TGTGCCAGTAGTATCGGGGGGAGAGGGCTCCGCACTGAAGCTTTCTTT. Translating gives CASSIGGRGLRTEAFF.

V is TRBV7-8 and J is TRBJ1-1, with D possibly TRBD1 on 6 matching bases. Trimming removed 6 bases at V and 1 base at J, with 21 bases between. Germline CDR1 and CDR2: SGHVS and FQNEAQ. CDR3 length: 17 residues. CDR3 in amino acids: CASSLRWGQGRNTEAFF. The CDR3 DNA reads TGTGCCAGCAGTTTGAGATGGGGTCAGGGGCGGAACACTGAAGCTTTCTTT.

This sequence joins TRBV5-1 and TRBJ1-1; D is unclear. Germline CDR1 and CDR2: SGHRS and YFSETQ. The CDR3 consists of 15 residues. The ends were cut back, 0 bases at V and 3 bases at J, with 12 bases in the middle. In DNA form, the CDR3 reads TGCGCCAGCAGCTTGGCGGGTCCTTCGGACACTGAAGCTTTCTTT. It is translated as CASSLAGPSDTEAFF.

This chain joins TRBV6-5 and TRBJ2-1, with TRBD1 matching 10 bases. This CDR3 has 14 amino acids. Trimming at V came to 8 bases and at J to 9 bases, leaving 10 bases not matched to a gene. Germline lookup yields CDR1 MNHEY and CDR2 SVGAGI. The CDR3 DNA sequence: TGTGCCAGCCTAATGACAGGGGGCCAGGGTGAGCAGTTCTTC. Amino acids: CASLMTGGQGEQFF.

This rearrangement joins TRBV5-1 to TRBJ2-1; 14 bases agree with TRBD2. Per germline, CDR1 SGHRS and CDR2 YFSETQ. V was clipped by 4 bases and J by 3 bases; unmatched bases: 6. The CDR3 covers 17 residues. CDR3 in DNA: TGCGCCAGCAGCACCGGGACTAGCGGGAGAAACTACAATGAGCAGTTCTTC. It yields the protein CASSTGTSGRNYNEQFF. Variable domain in full (rest from reference TRBV5-1 and TRBJ2-1): KAGVTQTPRYLIKTRGQQVTLSCSPISGHRSVSWYQQTPGQGLQFLFEYFSETQRNKGNFPGRFSGRQFSNSRSEMNVSTLELGDSALYLCASSTGTSGRNYNEQFFGPGTRLTVL.

This chain links TRBV30 with TRBJ2-2, with 8 nucleotides matching TRBD2. Germline V lookup: CDR1 GTSNPN, CDR2 SVGIG (reference sequence). CDR3 size: 14 residues. Trimming removed 3 bases from V and 0 bases from J; junction bases left unmatched: 0. In nucleotides, the CDR3 is TGTGCCTGGAGACTAGCGGCGAACACCGGGGAGCTGTTTTTT. Its protein is CAWRLAANTGELFF.

The rearrangement joins TRBV10-2 to TRBJ1-6; D uncertain. This CDR3 is built from 14 residues. V dropped 2 bases and J dropped 10 bases, with 12 bases sitting between them. Germline V gene lookup returns CDR1 WSHSY and CDR2 SAAADI. CDR3 sequence (DNA): TGCGCCAGCAGTGAGACTAGGAGGAGCTCACCCCTCCACTTT. Residues: CASSETRRSSPLHF.

The chain has TRBV19 and TRBJ1-2; 7 bases fit TRBD1. The CDR3 length is 14 residues. The V and J ends lost 4 bases and 8 bases, in that order; junction bases with no gene match: 10. Germline V gives CDR1 LNHDA, CDR2 SQIVND (reference sequence). The CDR3 nucleotides read TGTGCCAGTAGTAGGAGACAGGGAACGAGGGGCTACACCTTC. This gives the protein CASSRRQGTRGYTF.

The chain links TRBV5-1 to TRBJ2-5; D unclear. V was trimmed by 0 bases and J by 5 bases, leaving 11 bases between them. Germline V CDR1 and CDR2: SGHRS, YFSETQ. The CDR3 sequence is 14 residues long. The CDR3 loop is CASSLAPAWETQYF. The CDR3 nucleotides read TGCGCCAGCAGCTTGGCGCCCGCGTGGGAGACCCAGTACTTC.

The chain uses TRBV28 and TRBJ2-5, with TRBD2 as a possible D gene (7 bases). Germline V lookup: CDR1 MDHEN, CDR2 SYDVKM. This CDR3 has 13 amino acids. V lost 7 bases and J lost 4, with 13 bases in between. The CDR3 is CASTPGGLETQYF. The CDR3 DNA reads TGTGCCAGCACGCCGGGGGGCCTAGAGACCCAGTACTTC.

Many counts were recorded for this clone. V is TRBV2 and J is TRBJ2-7; 11 bases match TRBD1. Germline lookup yields CDR1 SNHLY and CDR2 FYNNEI. CDR3 length: 14 residues. After removal of 6 bases from V and 4 bases from J, the junction contained 5 bases not matched to a gene. DNA of the CDR3: TGTGCCAGCAGCCGGACAGGGGGCCGTTACGAGCAGTACTTC. Translating gives CASSRTGGRYEQYF.

The chain uses TRBV11-2 and TRBJ2-3, with a possible D match to TRBD1 (6 bases). This CDR3 has 15 residues. Germline lookup yields CDR1 SGHAT and CDR2 FQNNGV. Trimming removed 4 bases at V and 4 bases at J, with 15 bases between. The chain's CDR3 is CASSSPGQGPDTQYF. CDR3 sequence (DNA): TGTGCCAGCAGCTCCCCGGGCCAGGGGCCAGATACGCAGTATTTT.

The V and J genes are TRBV6-5 and TRBJ1-1, with 7 bases matching TRBD1. V shed 6 bases and J 5 bases; nucleotides not matched to a gene: 9. Germline V lookup: CDR1 MNHEY, CDR2 SVGAGI. The CDR3 runs to 14 residues. CDR3 in amino acids: CASRDRGLSTEAFF. In DNA, the CDR3 is TGTGCCAGCAGGGATAGGGGGCTGAGTACTGAAGCTTTCTTT.

The CDR3: CASSLRPNEQYF. In nucleotides, the CDR3 is TGCGCCAGCAGCCTGAGGCCTAACGAGCAGTACTTC. The rearrangement links TRBV5-1 to TRBJ2-7; D remains ambiguous. V lost 4 bases to trimming and J lost 5 bases, with 10 bases between them. The germline V gene has CDR1 SGHRS and CDR2 YFSETQ. This CDR3 is built from 12 residues.

This clone was picked up one time. This chain joins TRBV14 and TRBJ1-1, with 9 bases aligning to TRBD1. Unmatched junction bases numbered 11, after V lost 3 bases and J lost 6 bases. The CDR3 contains 16 residues. Germline values: CDR1 SGHDN, CDR2 FVKESK. Written as DNA, the CDR3 is TGTGCCAGCAGCCAGCGACAGGGGGGGAGGTTCGCTGAAGCTTTCTTT. It encodes CASSQRQGGRFAEAFF.

The chain employs TRBV2 and TRBJ2-5; possible D gene TRBD1, 5 bases. The ends were cut back, 2 bases at V and 7 bases at J, with 17 bases in the middle. CDR1 is SNHLY and CDR2 is FYNNEI in the germline V gene. The CDR3 sequence is 15 residues long. The CDR3 DNA reads as TGTGCCAGCAGTGAAAGGGGCAGCCCGAGAGGGACCCAGTACTTC. Amino acids: CASSERGSPRGTQYF.